This T cell receptor (beta chain) was captured in a study of regulatory T cells in long-lasting Graves disease (dated by TCRdb to the early 2020s). With respect to the entire study: In the newly diagnosed Graves' disease group, patients had been taking antithyroid drugs for less than 3 months. The study was registered as a clinical trial and conducted in China. TCR sequencing covered roughly 13 persistent and approximately 20 newly diagnosed Graves' disease patients, some 35 samples in total. Peripheral blood TCR sequencing and RNA sequencing compared persistent Graves' disease patients with newly diagnosed Graves' disease patients. Overall study outcomes, separate from this receptor: As a limitation, the authors acknowledged that the small sample size may reduce accuracy. Persistent disease showed preferential use of TRBV28, TRBJ1-2 and TRBJ2-5, whereas newly diagnosed disease favored TRBV20-1 and TRBJ2-1. Sequencing and analysis were limited to the TCR beta chain. Lower TCR Shannon entropy and fewer highly expanded clones were observed in persistent Graves' disease patients than in newly diagnosed patients, which suggested clonal expansion. A larger number of public clonotypes was shared among persistent patients (about 2,700) than among newly diagnosed patients (roughly 970). Only peripheral blood was studied, because thyroid tissue, the primary lesion, was inaccessible.

Read against the paper, the sample's time point label means: newly diagnosed GD, antithyroid drugs for less than 3 months. RNA was extracted from PBMCs in TRIzol for both TCR sequencing and RNA sequencing. The diagnosis of Graves' disease followed American Thyroid Association guidelines. Recruitment of patients was carried out at an endocrinology department in Xi'an, China. From each patient, 7.5 to 9.5 milliliters of peripheral blood was collected into an EDTA anticoagulant tube. Ficoll Paque Plus density gradient separation was used to isolate PBMCs, and no further T cell sorting was done. RNA quality was checked with an Agilent 2100 Bioanalyzer and agarose gel, and concentration with a NanoDrop 2000. The library was made by multiplex PCR. Instrument on record: Illumina HiSeq 4000. TCR beta libraries were built with iRepertoire HTBI primers and Arm-PCR amplification of CDR3 regions. Before sequencing, the PCR products went through gel purification. Under the source paper's analysis protocol: Gene usage analysis of CDR3 amino acid clonotypes relied on the 60 or so TRBV and 14 TRBJ segments identified across samples. COPE and FqMerger were used to merge the filtered high-quality paired reads into contigs. Contigs were aligned with BLAST to IMGT TRBV, TRBD and TRBJ reference genes, and CDR3 was defined per IMGT. Any clonotype with a frequency above 0.1% was classified as a highly expanded clone. Repertoire diversity was measured by Shannon entropy, and V-J evenness by the Gini coefficient. A clonotype found in more than one individual was treated as public. The public reads were run again by TCRdb, first through fastp at Q25 and then through MiXCR, and only productive beta chains were kept. Each entry is one CDR3 protein sequence, shown with its most common DNA and genes. In this record, the V and J calls reflect TCRdb's handling and not the investigators' own analysis. The sample table records 320,000 or so distinct CDR3 sequences; about 18% of these occur just once. The biggest ten clones account for about 38% of the sample.

In the case of this clonotype: Its antigen is unknown. Within one base of it there is no much larger clone, and no base qualities were kept.

Measured from the cysteine to the phenylalanine, the CDR3 is 15 residues long. The only DNA kept is the CDR3, 45 bases in frame from the first base. For CDR1 and CDR2, the germline V gene lists SGHRS and YFSETQ. V is clipped by 0 bases and J by 4 bases, and the sequence between their germline boundaries is 13 bases long. This specimen was peripheral blood mononuclear cells (PBMCs), taken at new diagnosis, from a patient treated with antithyroid drugs. This chain is built from TRBV5-1 and TRBJ2-5; too little of a D gene remains to name it. This TCR was recovered from a female donor with Graves disease. This receptor carries the CDR3 CASSLAKGFGETQYF. The DNA sequence is TGCGCCAGCAGCTTGGCCAAGGGATTCGGAGAGACCCAGTACTTC.